The 21 T cell receptor beta chains below all came from one sample that was sequenced in a study of siplizumab effects on memory and regulatory T cells. Measured with immunoSEQ multiplex PCR; TCRdb has only the in-frame clones, and not every one. The sample lists 18,000 or so clones; 46% were seen once. These TCRs' antigens remain unknown. The authors kept the mixed lymphocyte reaction cells in coculture at 37°C for over five days. Sequenced material: CFSE-low (dividing) CD4+ T cells sorted from an allogeneic mixed lymphocyte reaction. The receptors shown here come from a human donor in good health; the cells came from an allogeneic mixed lymphocyte reaction.

This chain uses TRBV5-4 with TRBJ1-5; D is ambiguous. The length of the CDR3 is 13 residues. V dropped 3 bases and J dropped 0 bases, with 4 bases sitting between them. Per germline, CDR1 SGHNT and CDR2 YYREEE (reference sequence). This chain's CDR3 is CASSYDSNQPQHF. As DNA, the CDR3 is TGTGCCAGCAGCTACGATAGCAATCAGCCCCAGCATTTT.

The chain joins TRBV9 to TRBJ2-3; D uncertain. CDR1 is SGDLS, CDR2 YYNGEE, per germline. V shed 0 bases and J shed 4 bases, with 3 bases lying between them. The CDR3 extends over 12 amino acids. Here the CDR3 DNA reads TGTGCCAGCAGCGTAGATTCAGATACGCAGTATTTT. This sequence encodes CASSVDSDTQYF.

The chain joins TRBV19 to TRBJ1-5, with D tentatively TRBD1 (5 bases). CDR1 LNHDA and CDR2 SQIVND come from the germline V gene (reference sequence). V lost 1 base, J lost 9 bases, and 22 bases lay in between. The CDR3 has 17 amino acids. The DNA for the CDR3 is TGTGCCAGTAGTATAGCTCGCGGGACCGGGGTGGGTAGGCCCCAGCATTTT. This translates into CASSIARGTGVGRPQHF.

J is TRBJ1-2 and V is TRBV6-1; D is perhaps TRBD1 (6 bases). The CDR3 is made up of 15 amino acids. From germline, CDR1 is MNHNS and CDR2 SASEGT. V was shortened by 5 bases and J by 8 bases, with 21 bases between the two germline ends. In DNA form, the CDR3 reads TGTGCCAGCAGTTCTTGGGGAGCAGGGGCCGGAGGCTACACCTTC. Translation gives CASSSWGAGAGGYTF.

The table lists this clone with a few counts. This specimen includes other DNA sequences encoding the same CDR3. V gene TRBV5-1 combines with J gene TRBJ2-1; D may correspond to TRBD1 or TRBD2 (5 bases each). Trimming left V 0 bases short and J 2 bases short, with 9 bases between. Germline-derived CDR1 and CDR2 are SGHRS and YFSETQ. The CDR3 extends over 15 amino acids. The DNA for the CDR3 is TGCGCCAGCAGCTTGGTGGGGGAAACCTACAATGAGCAGTTCTTC. Protein sequence: CASSLVGETYNEQFF.

This clone has just a few counts. The gene calls are TRBV6-6 and TRBJ1-6, with D unclear. Trimming stripped 4 bases from V and 8 bases from J, with 12 bases between. The CDR3 length is 14 residues. The germline V gene has CDR1 MNHNY and CDR2 SVGAGI (reference sequence). Here the CDR3 DNA reads TGTGCCAGCAGTTCGGCTCTTCAGTATTCACCCCTCCACTTT. The encoded protein is CASSSALQYSPLHF.

The chain couples TRBV6-5 to TRBJ2-1; no clear D gene. The CDR3 loop spans 16 amino acids. Germline values: CDR1 MNHEY, CDR2 SVGAGI. The ends were cut back, 4 bases at V and 0 bases at J, with 13 bases in the middle. The CDR3 nucleotides read TGTGCCAGCAGTTCTAGGGAAACCACCTCCTACAATGAGCAGTTCTTC. This sequence encodes CASSSRETTSYNEQFF.

This clone was picked up one time. V is TRBV28 and J is TRBJ2-2; 8 bases match TRBD1. This CDR3 contains 14 residues. Germline values: CDR1 MDHEN, CDR2 SYDVKM. V was clipped by 7 bases and J by 4 bases; unmatched bases: 5. Here the CDR3 DNA reads TGTGCCAGCATCACAGGACAGGGCACCGGGGAGCTGTTTTTT. This gives the protein CASITGQGTGELFF. Variable domain in full (rest from reference TRBV28 and TRBJ2-2): DVKVTQSSRYLVKRTGEKVFLECVQDMDHENMFWYRQDPGLGLRLIYFSYDVKMKEKGDIPEGYSVSREKKERFSLILESASTNQTSMYLCASITGQGTGELFFGEGSRLTVL.

This clone was picked up a small number of times. V and J are TRBV9 and TRBJ2-1, with D uncertain. CDR1 is SGDLS, CDR2 YYNGEE, per germline. This CDR3 has 13 residues. The ends were cut back, 4 bases at V and 4 bases at J, with 9 bases in the middle. The CDR3 loop is CASSPVGYNEQFF. DNA of the CDR3: TGTGCCAGCAGCCCCGTTGGGTACAATGAGCAGTTCTTC.

The count of this clone is one. The chain joins TRBV5-1 to TRBJ2-7; perhaps D is TRBD1 or TRBD2 (5 bases each). CDR1 and CDR2 (germline): SGHRS, YFSETQ. Trimming left V 0 bases short and J 3 bases short, with 10 bases between. This CDR3 has 14 residues. The CDR3 spells CASSLETGLYEQYF. CDR3 DNA: TGCGCCAGCAGCTTGGAAACGGGGCTCTACGAGCAGTACTTC.

This clone has more than one count but fewer than ten. V gene TRBV11-3 combines with J gene TRBJ2-3; the D is unclear. The germline V gene has CDR1 SGHNT and CDR2 YENEEA. V lost 2 bases and J lost 5, with 8 bases in between. The CDR3 has 13 amino acids. The CDR3, as DNA: TGTGCCAGCAGCTTAAATAGAAGAGATACGCAGTATTTT. Protein product: CASSLNRRDTQYF.

The rearrangement links TRBV4-2 to TRBJ2-1; D not resolved. The V and J ends lost 4 bases and 6 bases respectively, with 7 bases between them. This CDR3 is 12 amino acids long. From germline, CDR1 is LGHNA and CDR2 YNFKEQ. CDR3 coding DNA: TGTGCCAGCAGCCTTCTACGCAATGAGCAGTTCTTC. Translation: CASSLLRNEQFF.

V gene TRBV6-4 combines with J gene TRBJ1-1; 8 nucleotides match TRBD1. This CDR3 has 13 amino acids. Trimming cost V 5 bases and J 6 bases; bases outside gene matches: 5. The V gene's germline CDR1 is MRHNA and CDR2 SNTAGT. The CDR3 DNA sequence: TGTGCCAGCAGTCCCGACAGGGGAGCTGAAGCTTTCTTT. This encodes CASSPDRGAEAFF.

The chain joins TRBV19 to TRBJ1-2; 10 bases fit TRBD1. Germline assignment: CDR1 LNHDA and CDR2 SQIVND (reference sequence). CDR3 length equals 18 residues. V dropped 4 bases and J dropped 5; count of bases not matched to a gene: 16. CDR3 bases: TGTGCCAGTAGTACCGCCCGCGGACAGGGGGGGTTTCAGTATGGCTACACCTTC. This encodes CASSTARGQGGFQYGYTF.

The chain couples TRBV4-2 to TRBJ2-7, with D tentatively TRBD1 (6 bases). Germline CDR1 reads LGHNA; CDR2 reads YNFKEQ. This CDR3 is 15 amino acids long. Trimming removed 4 bases at V and 5 bases at J, with 18 bases between. CDR3 sequence (DNA): TGTGCCAGCAGCCGATCCACGGGGACACTCCACGAGCAGTACTTC. This translates into CASSRSTGTLHEQYF.

The table lists this clone with a few counts. The rearrangement joins TRBV19 to TRBJ2-3; 8 positions match TRBD2. Germline V gives CDR1 LNHDA, CDR2 SQIVND (reference sequence). V lost 0 bases and J lost 5; bases outside the gene matches: 4. This CDR3 comprises 15 residues. CDR3 in amino acids: CASSIDFAGGDTQYF. Written as DNA, the CDR3 is TGTGCCAGTAGTATAGATTTTGCGGGGGGAGATACGCAGTATTTT.

The chain recombines TRBV30 with TRBJ2-2; either TRBD1 or TRBD2 may supply D (5 bases each). From germline, CDR1 is GTSNPN and CDR2 SVGIG (reference sequence). Trimming took 3 bases from V and 6 from J, leaving 11 bases between them. This CDR3 region has 13 residues. In nucleotides, the CDR3 is TGTGCCTGGAGCCCCGGGGCCCCCGGGGAGCTGTTTTTT. It translates to CAWSPGAPGELFF.

This clone was seen a few times. This sequence joins TRBV18 and TRBJ2-2; no definite D call. The CDR3 is made up of 15 amino acids. V was clipped by 3 bases and J by 2 bases, with 10 bases between them. The V gene's germline CDR1 is KGHSH and CDR2 LQKENI. CDR3 in DNA: TGTGCCAGCTCACCGGCGACTTTCAACACCGGGGAGCTGTTTTTT. Translation gives CASSPATFNTGELFF.

This clone is medium-sized. This chain connects TRBV7-2 to TRBJ2-5, with a possible D match to TRBD2 (6 bases). Looked up from germline, CDR1 is SGHTA and CDR2 is FQGNSA. V was pared by 6 bases and J by 5 bases, with 16 bases between. This CDR3 has 14 amino acids. CDR3 residues: CASSFGHGGETQYF. The CDR3, as DNA: TGTGCCAGCAGTTTCGGACACGGGGGTGAGACCCAGTACTTC.

This rearrangement joins TRBV5-1 to TRBJ2-7; D might be TRBD1 (6 bases). The germline V gene has CDR1 SGHRS and CDR2 YFSETQ. V shed 0 bases and J shed 2 bases, with 9 bases lying between them. The CDR3 spans 14 residues. CDR3 DNA: TGCGCCAGCAGCTTGGGGGACACAGCCTACGAGCAGTACTTC. It codes for CASSLGDTAYEQYF. Full variable domain (remainder filled in from reference TRBV5-1 and TRBJ2-7): KAGVTQTPRYLIKTRGQQVTLSCSPISGHRSVSWYQQTPGQGLQFLFEYFSETQRNKGNFPGRFSGRQFSNSRSEMNVSTLELGDSALYLCASSLGDTAYEQYFGPGTRLTVT.

A word on this clone: The junction does not match germline at one end; this may be a read error. The V and J genes are TRBV7-2 and TRBJ1-1; D not certain. This CDR3 comprises 15 residues. In germline, CDR1 is SGHTA, CDR2 FQGNSA. CDR3 protein: CASSQYPTVNTEAFF. Written as DNA, the CDR3 is TGCGCCAGCAGCCAGTACCCGACGGTGAACACTGAAGCTTTCTTT.